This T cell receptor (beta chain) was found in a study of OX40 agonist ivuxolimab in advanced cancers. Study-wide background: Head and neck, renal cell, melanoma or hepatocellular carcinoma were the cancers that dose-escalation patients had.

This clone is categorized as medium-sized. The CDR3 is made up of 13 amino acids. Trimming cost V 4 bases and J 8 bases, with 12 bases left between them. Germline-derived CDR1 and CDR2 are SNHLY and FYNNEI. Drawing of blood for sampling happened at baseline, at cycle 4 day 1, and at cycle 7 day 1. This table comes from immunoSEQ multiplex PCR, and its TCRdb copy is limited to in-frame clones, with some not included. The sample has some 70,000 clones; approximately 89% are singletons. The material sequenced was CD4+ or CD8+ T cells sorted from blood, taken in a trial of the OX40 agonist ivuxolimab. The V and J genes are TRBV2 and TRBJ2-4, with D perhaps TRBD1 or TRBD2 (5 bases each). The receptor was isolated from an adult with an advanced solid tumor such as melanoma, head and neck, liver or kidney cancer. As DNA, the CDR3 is TGTGCCAGCAGTGGGGGGAAATGGGACATTCAGTACTTC. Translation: CASSGGKWDIQYF.